The clone carrying this T cell receptor beta chain was seen a handful of times. What it recognizes is unknown. The V gene lost 2 bases and the J gene lost 4 bases, with 11 bases spanning the gap. Germline CDR1 reads SQVTM; CDR2 reads ANQGSEA. CDR3 length: 13 residues. The data belong to a study of CD8+ T cells in alopecia areata. Whole-study context: Tofacitinib dosing lasted 6 to 18 months, which was then followed by 6 months off drug. Study outcomes and limitations: There were also resident alphabeta T cells of normal skin sequenced in scalp samples. Persistence of many expanded lesional clones was seen in scalp and blood during tofacitinib.

Once RNA had been extracted, it was reverse transcribed into cDNA to act as the sequencing template. Profiled with immunoSEQ multiplex PCR; TCRdb holds only in-frame clones, not every one. The sample yields roughly 200,000 clones, around two fifths seen once. The sample's treatment: oral pan-JAK inhibitor, 5-10 mg twice daily. The TCR originated in a human donor with alopecia areata. The sequencing here drew on CD4+ T cells sorted from blood, taken at roughly week 36, from a patient treated with tofacitinib. This chain connects TRBV29-1 to TRBJ1-2; the D gene is possibly TRBD1 (5 bases). CDR3 in amino acids: CSVERGSSYGYTF. The CDR3 DNA sequence: TGCAGCGTTGAAAGGGGTTCGAGCTATGGCTACACCTTC.